This T cell receptor (beta chain) is from a study of cytomegalovirus exposure and HLA in healthy donors. Study-level background: Early on, a data release was issued that held 65 million to 100 million unique TCRs from HLA-typed donors. Notes on the study in general: Altogether, about 160 TCR beta chains were recorded as cytomegalovirus-associated. Several of the most significant clusters appeared, in a later analysis, to be linked to common viral pathogens.

Primers for the PCR totalled 60 Vbeta and 13 Jbeta. Libraries were prepared by immunoSEQ multiplex PCR; TCRdb keeps only in-frame clonotypes and omits some of them. Of fewer than 90,000 clones listed, 70% to 80% are singletons. Germline V gene sequence: CDR1 SGHTA, CDR2 FQGTGA. The CDR3 runs 16 residues. After removal of 5 bases from V and 4 bases from J, the junction contained 10 bases not matched to a gene. On this clone: Its antigen is not identified.

Material for sequencing was PBMCs. The receptor's source is a woman aged 40 to 50 in good health and CMV-seropositive. The chain has TRBV7-3 and TRBJ2-1, with TRBD2 identical over 8 bases. Here the CDR3 DNA reads TGTGCCAGCAGCCCCCAAGCGGGAGTAACGTACAATGAGCAGTTCTTC. Protein product: CASSPQAGVTYNEQFF. The full variable domain, its missing parts supplied by reference TRBV7-3 and TRBJ2-1, is GAGVSQTPSNKVTEKGKYVELRCDPISGHTALYWYRQSLGQGPEFLIYFQGTGAADDSGLPNDRFFAVRPEGSVSTLKIQRTERGDSAVYLCASSPQAGVTYNEQFFGPGTRLTVL.